This T cell receptor beta chain stems from a study of cytomegalovirus exposure and HLA in healthy donors. Researchers ran the PCR with 60 Vbeta and 13 Jbeta primers. TCRdb's table, derived via immunoSEQ multiplex PCR, lists solely in-frame clones and lacks some. Its listing shows 150,000 to 200,000 clones. This sequence was found in a man younger than 45 in good health and CMV-seronegative. The sample comprised PBMCs.

The CDR3 region has the DNA TGTGCCAGCAGCCCACAGGGGGCGAGGAGGGGCACTGAAGCTTTCTTT. It encodes CASSPQGARRGTEAFF. V usage is TRBV5-6 and J usage is TRBJ1-1; 9 bases map to TRBD1. The trim removed 4 bases at V and 4 bases at J, leaving 11 bases unmatched. The CDR3 loop spans 16 amino acids. Germline V CDR1 and CDR2: SGHDT, YYEEEE.